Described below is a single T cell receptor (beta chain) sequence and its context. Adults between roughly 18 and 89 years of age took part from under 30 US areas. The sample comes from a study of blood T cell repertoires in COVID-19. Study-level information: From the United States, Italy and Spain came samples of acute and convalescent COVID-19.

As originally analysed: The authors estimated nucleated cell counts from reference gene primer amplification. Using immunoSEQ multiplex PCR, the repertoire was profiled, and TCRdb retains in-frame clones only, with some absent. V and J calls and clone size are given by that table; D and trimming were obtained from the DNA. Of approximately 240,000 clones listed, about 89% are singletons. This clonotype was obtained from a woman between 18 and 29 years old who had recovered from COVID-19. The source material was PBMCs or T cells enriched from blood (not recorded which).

Here the CDR3 DNA reads TGCGCCAGCAGCGGGGGGACAGGGAAGTCCAAGGAGACCCAGTACTTC. Its translation: CASSGGTGKSKETQYF. The V and J genes are TRBV5-1 and TRBJ2-5; 9 bases are shared with TRBD1. Germline trimming cut 4 bases from V and 5 bases from J; bases unmatched to any gene: 12. Germline values: CDR1 SGHRS, CDR2 YFSETQ. The CDR3 totals 16 residues.